The 30 T cell receptor beta chains below come from one sample, sequenced in a study of cytomegalovirus exposure and HLA in healthy donors. The study ran its PCR with 60 Vbeta and 13 Jbeta primers. Measured with immunoSEQ multiplex PCR; TCRdb has only the in-frame clones, and not every one. Here the sample table reports 130,000 or so clones. Source material: PBMCs. The receptor set was obtained from a young woman in good health and CMV-seronegative.

The chain has TRBV7-9 and TRBJ2-5; possibly TRBD2 for D (6 bases). The length of the CDR3 is 14 residues. V was cut by 3 bases and J by 4 bases, with 12 bases left in between. In germline, CDR1 is SEHNR, CDR2 FQNEAQ (reference sequence). The CDR3, as DNA: TGTGCCAGCAGCTTGAGGGAGGTCGGAGAGACCCAGTACTTC. It is translated as CASSLREVGETQYF.

The chain recombines TRBV7-9 with TRBJ1-4; TRBD1 agrees at 11 bases. Germline CDR1 reads SEHNR; CDR2 reads FQNEAQ (reference sequence). The CDR3 is 15 residues long. With V trimmed by 5 bases and J by 6 bases, 5 bases remained unmatched. CDR3 in amino acids: CASSAGQGAYEKLFF. The CDR3 nucleotides read TGTGCCAGCAGCGCAGGACAGGGGGCATATGAAAAACTGTTTTTT.

The CDR3 region has the DNA TGTGCCAGCAGCCGCGGGATCCGGGAGAGCAATGAGCAGTTCTTC. This translates into CASSRGIRESNEQFF. The gene calls are TRBV11-1 and TRBJ2-1, with a possible D match to TRBD2 (6 bases). Germline V lookup: CDR1 SGHAT, CDR2 FQDESV (reference sequence). V lost 5 bases, J lost 6 bases, and 17 bases lay in between. The CDR3 length is 15 residues.

J is TRBJ2-2 and V is TRBV13; D is uncertain. Trimming took off 3 bases at V and 4 bases at J, with 3 bases between the two ends. This CDR3 is 12 amino acids long. Germline CDR1 PRHDT, CDR2 FYEKMQ (reference sequence). The CDR3 DNA follows: TGTGCCAGCAGCTTCAGCACCGGGGAGCTGTTTTTT. Encoded protein: CASSFSTGELFF.

In DNA, the CDR3 is TGTGCTAGTGGTTTGGAGATAGGACAGGGCCACAATCAGCCCCAGCATTTT. Translation gives CASGLEIGQGHNQPQHF. The chain joins TRBV12-5 to TRBJ1-5, with 8 bases that match TRBD1. In germline, CDR1 is LGHNT, CDR2 FRNRAP. CDR3 size: 17 residues. With 1 base clipped from V and 3 bases from J, the junction kept 8 bases outside the gene matches.

The CDR3 loop is CASSGTVFQETQYF. The CDR3 DNA sequence: TGTGCCAGCAGTGGAACGGTTTTCCAAGAGACCCAGTACTTC. This rearrangement joins TRBV25-1 to TRBJ2-5, with no clear D. V lost 4 bases, J lost 1 base, and 10 bases lay in between. CDR3 length: 14 amino acids. The germline gives CDR1 MGHDK, CDR2 SYGVNS.

The J gene is TRBJ1-3, the V gene TRBV29-1, with D perhaps TRBD1 (5 bases). The CDR3 extends over 16 amino acids. Germline loops: CDR1 SQVTM, CDR2 ANQGSEA. Trimming cost V 3 bases and J 0 bases, with 15 bases left between them. Here the CDR3 reads CSVEDQTAVSGNTIYF. The CDR3 coding sequence is TGCAGCGTTGAGGATCAGACAGCCGTCTCTGGAAACACCATATATTTT.

V usage is TRBV29-1 and J usage is TRBJ1-5; TRBD1 might be the D (6 bases). V was shortened by 4 bases and J by 1 base, with 14 bases between the two germline ends. The CDR3 covers 15 residues. CDR1 is SQVTM, CDR2 ANQGSEA, per germline. The CDR3 coding sequence is TGCAGCGTTGGTCAAGGGGGTTCGAGCAATCAGCCCCAGCATTTT. Translated: CSVGQGGSSNQPQHF.

A word on this clone: An end of the junction differs from the germline gene, which may be a read error. The V call is TRBV6-1, the J call TRBJ1-2; D is unresolved. The CDR3 has 11 residues. Germline loops: CDR1 MNHNS, CDR2 SASEGT. Here the CDR3 DNA reads TGTGCCAGCAGCAGAAGGAGGGCCCAGGTCTTC. It codes for CASSRRRAQVF.

The chain links TRBV9 to TRBJ2-7; TRBD1 matches at 10 bases. Germline V gene lookup returns CDR1 SGDLS and CDR2 YYNGEE. The CDR3 spans 16 residues. V lost 2 bases and J lost 3; bases outside the gene matches: 8. The CDR3 DNA reads TGTGCCAGCAGCGTCGGAGGACAGGGGGGAAACTACGAGCAGTACTTC. This codes for CASSVGGQGGNYEQYF.

The chain couples TRBV27 to TRBJ2-7, with TRBD1 as a possible D gene (6 bases). With 6 bases removed from V and 2 bases from J, the gap between germline ends came to 14 bases. The CDR3 has 14 amino acids. Germline V CDR1 and CDR2: MNHEY, SMNVEV (reference sequence). The CDR3 region is CASRPGHVTYEQYF. In DNA, the CDR3 is TGTGCCAGCAGGCCGGGACATGTAACCTACGAGCAGTACTTC.

The chain employs TRBV11-2 and TRBJ1-1; D remains ambiguous. V lost 5 bases and J lost 4, with 11 bases in between. CDR3 length equals 13 residues. The V gene's germline CDR1 is SGHAT and CDR2 FQNNGV. CDR3 sequence (DNA): TGTGCCAGCAGCCCTGGACTGGGCACTGAAGCTTTCTTT. Residues: CASSPGLGTEAFF.

The chain combines TRBV7-3 with TRBJ2-1, with 7 bases lining up with TRBD2. Germline assignment: CDR1 SGHTA and CDR2 FQGTGA. The CDR3 is made up of 15 amino acids. V lost 5 bases to trimming and J lost 9 bases; unmatched junction nucleotides: 13. CDR3 bases: TGTGCCAGCAGCCGGGGACTAACTGAAAAAGGTGAGCAGTTCTTC. Translated: CASSRGLTEKGEQFF.

The J gene is TRBJ2-3, the V gene TRBV7-9; 8 bases fit TRBD2. This CDR3 comprises 16 residues. Germline CDR1 SEHNR, CDR2 FQNEAQ (reference sequence). V lost 7 bases, J lost 3 bases, and 12 bases stayed unmatched. This CDR3 is CASTKTPGLVTDTQYF. Written as DNA, the CDR3 is TGTGCCAGCACTAAAACCCCGGGACTAGTGACAGATACGCAGTATTTT.

This chain connects TRBV6-6 to TRBJ1-3, with 8 bases fitting TRBD1. There are 15 residues in the CDR3. The germline gives CDR1 MNHNY, CDR2 SVGAGI (reference sequence). The V segment lost 5 bases and the J segment 0 bases; nucleotides outside the gene matches: 3. CDR3 in DNA: TGTGCCAGCAGTACTCAGGGGGCCTCTGGAAACACCATATATTTT. Amino acid sequence: CASSTQGASGNTIYF.

The CDR3 spells CASSRFMGRETQYF. CDR3 DNA sequence: TGCGCCAGTTCCAGGTTTATGGGGAGGGAGACCCAGTACTTC. The gene calls are TRBV5-1 and TRBJ2-5; D is perhaps TRBD2 (6 bases). This CDR3 has 14 amino acids. Per the germline V gene, CDR1 is SGHRS and CDR2 is YFSETQ. V gave up 8 bases and J gave up 5 bases, with 19 bases separating them.

Remarks on this clone: This CDR3 is missing its conserved last phenylalanine or tryptophan, likely due to a read error. As DNA, the CDR3 is TGTGCCAGCAGCCAGGCGGCTAGCACAGATACGCAGTATTCT. Its translation is CASSQAASTDTQYS. This chain links TRBV11-3 with TRBJ2-3; D remains ambiguous. The germline V and J ends were trimmed by 5 bases and 0 bases, with 9 bases remaining between them. The CDR3 covers 14 residues. Germline V lookup: CDR1 SGHNT, CDR2 YENEEA.

The V call is TRBV5-1, the J call TRBJ1-1, with D uncertain. Per the germline V gene, CDR1 is SGHRS and CDR2 is YFSETQ. V lost 7 bases and J lost 2, with 6 bases in between. This CDR3 spans 11 amino acids. The CDR3 loop reads CASASNTEAFF. As DNA, the CDR3 is TGCGCCAGCGCCAGTAACACTGAAGCTTTCTTT.

The chain links TRBV29-1 to TRBJ2-5, with 8 nucleotides matching TRBD1. There are 12 residues in the CDR3. Looked up from germline, CDR1 is SQVTM and CDR2 is ANQGSEA. V lost 7 bases and J lost 1; bases outside the gene matches: 2. The DNA for the CDR3 is TGCAGCGCGGGACAGGCCCAAGAGACCCAGTACTTC. Residues: CSAGQAQETQYF.

J is TRBJ1-1 and V is TRBV29-1, with 12 bases identical to TRBD1. CDR1 and CDR2 (germline): SQVTM, ANQGSEA. Unmatched junction bases numbered 4, after V lost 5 bases and J lost 0 bases. This CDR3 has 15 residues. In nucleotides, the CDR3 is TGCAGCGTTTTGGGACAGGGGGCTCTGAACACTGAAGCTTTCTTT. It is translated as CSVLGQGALNTEAFF.

The V gene is TRBV2, the J gene TRBJ2-7; D might be TRBD1 (5 bases). V lost 4 bases, J lost 2 bases, and 9 bases lay in between. The CDR3 is 13 residues long. Germline values: CDR1 SNHLY, CDR2 FYNNEI. This chain's CDR3 is CASSGQNPYEQYV. The CDR3 DNA follows: TGTGCCAGCAGTGGACAGAACCCCTACGAGCAGTACGTC.

The chain combines TRBV5-1 with TRBJ1-2; the D is unclear. There are 12 residues in the CDR3. Germline V gene sequence: CDR1 SGHRS, CDR2 YFSETQ. Deletions cut 0 bases from V and 6 bases from J, with 6 bases between. The CDR3 region has the DNA TGCGCCAGCAGCTTGGGCGTTCATGGCTACACCTTC. It is translated as CASSLGVHGYTF.

This chain connects TRBV6-8 to TRBJ2-1; TRBD1 agrees at 10 bases. The CDR3 is 15 amino acids. The J segment lost 4 bases and the V segment lost 6 bases, leaving 6 bases of the junction unmatched. Germline CDR1 reads MNHGY; CDR2 reads SAAAGT. The CDR3 loop reads CASSERDRGYNEQFF. As DNA, the CDR3 is TGTGCCAGCAGCGAAAGGGACAGGGGATACAATGAGCAGTTCTTC.

The V and J genes are TRBV30 and TRBJ1-1; D is unresolved. The V end lost 4 bases, the J end lost 3 bases, and 12 bases lay between the germline ends. The CDR3 runs 13 residues. Germline V gene data show CDR1 as GTSNPN and CDR2 as SVGIG (reference sequence). CDR3 sequence reads: CAWTFVSYTEAFF. CDR3 DNA: TGTGCCTGGACCTTCGTCAGTTACACTGAAGCTTTCTTT. The full variable domain, in which reference TRBV30 and TRBJ1-1 provide the parts outside the CDR3, is SQTIHQWPATLVQPVGSPLSLECTVEGTSNPNLYWYRQAAGRGLQLLFYSVGIGQISSEVPQNLSASRPQDRQFILSSKKLLLSDSGFYLCAWTFVSYTEAFFGQGTRLTVV.

The J gene is TRBJ1-2, the V gene TRBV15, with 7 bases matching TRBD1. Germline V CDR1 and CDR2: LNHNV, YYDKDF (reference sequence). The CDR3 is 18 amino acids. J lost 2 bases, V lost 1 base, and 13 bases had no gene match. CDR3 sequence (DNA): TGTGCCACCAGCAGAGGAGGTGTTTTGAGGGGGCACAACTATGGCTACACCTTC. As protein: CATSRGGVLRGHNYGYTF.

The V and J genes are TRBV7-9 and TRBJ2-3; 8 positions agree with TRBD1. With V trimmed by 7 bases and J by 5 bases, 5 bases remained unmatched. The CDR3 runs to 13 residues. Germline V CDR1 and CDR2: SEHNR, FQNEAQ (reference sequence). Here the CDR3 reads CASTQGAIDTQYF. Written as DNA, the CDR3 is TGTGCCAGCACCCAGGGGGCGATAGATACGCAGTATTTT.

V is TRBV4-2 and J is TRBJ1-3; 8 bases are a match to TRBD1. V lost 0 bases to trimming and J lost 4 bases; unmatched junction nucleotides: 2. The V gene's germline CDR1 is LGHNA and CDR2 YNFKEQ. The CDR3 has 15 residues. The CDR3 loop is CASSQDSGGGNTIYF. DNA of the CDR3: TGTGCCAGCAGCCAAGACTCAGGGGGCGGAAACACCATATATTTT.

The V and J genes are TRBV11-3 and TRBJ1-1; 7 nucleotides match TRBD1. The germline V gene encodes CDR1 SGHNT and CDR2 YENEEA. The CDR3 is 13 residues long. V dropped 5 bases and J dropped 4; count of bases not matched to a gene: 4. CDR3 residues: CASSVQGGTEAFF. For the CDR3, the DNA is TGTGCCAGCAGCGTCCAGGGGGGCACTGAAGCTTTCTTT.

On this clone itself: The junction differs from germline at one of its ends, possibly a read error. The V gene is TRBV7-7, the J gene TRBJ2-3; maybe TRBD1 (5 bases). The CDR3 spans 15 residues. Germline assignment: CDR1 SSHAT and CDR2 FNYEAQ (reference sequence). The CDR3 DNA follows: TGTGCTAGCAGCCCCCAGGGTCGCAGAACAGATACGCAGTATTTT. Protein sequence: CASSPQGRRTDTQYF.

V gene TRBV2 combines with J gene TRBJ2-5; possibly TRBD2 for D (6 bases). The germline V and J ends were trimmed by 7 bases and 0 bases, with 12 bases remaining between them. Germline lookup yields CDR1 SNHLY and CDR2 FYNNEI. This CDR3 spans 14 amino acids. Written as DNA, the CDR3 is TGTGCCAGCACCTTCCGGGAGTACCAAGAGACCCAGTACTTC. Translation: CASTFREYQETQYF.